This is a list of T cell receptor beta chains from one sample in a study of blood T cells in healthy people across ages. TCRdb analysed the 5' RACE reads with MiXCR anew, one entry per CDR3 protein. The sample has around 820,000 distinct CDR3 sequences; 20% to 25% are singletons. A further study also used this sample, focusing on T cells of mothers and their children.

Sequencing was performed on blood. The receptors stem from a boy aged 5-17 years in good health. Each CDR3 is given without its conserved first and last residue.

>TRBV18|TRBJ2-5
ASSPEDYQETQY
>TRBV7-9|TRBJ1-3
ASSSISGNTIY
>TRBV6-4|TRBJ2-2
ASSELPTGELF
>TRBV4-3|TRBJ2-2
ASSQDVVGTSNTGELF
>TRBV7-8|TRBJ2-7
ASSLHRGPYEQY
>TRBV6-5|TRBJ2-6
ASSSSENGYSGANVLT
>TRBV7-2|-
ASSSRLQGRPYEQY
>TRBV11-2|TRBJ2-7
ASSLERGPYEQY
>TRBV19|TRBJ1-2
ASSIVAGDGYT
>TRBV7-9|TRBJ2-7
ASSSRTGFYEQY
>TRBV2|TRBJ1-6
ASSVQGALNSPLH
>TRBV28|-
ASTTSGRAYEQY
>TRBV5-1|TRBJ2-1
ASSLLRGQGAYNEQF
>TRBV19|TRBJ2-2
ASSTSGIWRSGELF
>TRBV12-3/TRBV12-4|TRBJ1-4
ASSFGRGGEKLF
>TRBV4-1|TRBJ1-1
ASSPVGREGGADTEAF
>TRBV29-1|TRBJ1-1
SVNWWGSGTEAF
>TRBV20-1|TRBJ2-5
SGLDRNQETQY
>TRBV7-2|TRBJ2-7
ASSFRTAASYEQY
>TRBV4-2|TRBJ2-1
ASSQVTGDYNEQF
>TRBV20-1|TRBJ2-1
STLAGGRGDEQF
>TRBV28|TRBJ1-2
ASSSLMPRPGLKYGYT
>TRBV7-8|-
ASSPSGASGRREQY
>TRBV2|TRBJ1-2
ASSVDTANYGYT
>TRBV28|TRBJ2-5
ASSSFQQETRY
>TRBV7-8|TRBJ2-7
ASSLARTEYEQY
>TRBV4-3|TRBJ2-1
ASSQDLEREVYNEQF
>TRBV2|TRBJ2-3
ASSDGLARTDTQY
>TRBV10-3|TRBJ2-7
AISGIRSQQY
>TRBV7-2|TRBJ2-5
ASSPGVVETETQY
>TRBV2|TRBJ2-3
ASRLQARADTQY
>TRBV18|-
ASSPQSSRETQY
>TRBV3-1|-
ASSHPGTSAIYEQY
>TRBV28|TRBJ2-4
ASSSTGESNIQY
>TRBV6-5|TRBJ2-7
ASRQGSEQY
>TRBV28|TRBJ2-7
ASSLVVGSQGRYEQY
>TRBV7-9|TRBJ2-5
ASSFTGETQY
>TRBV7-2|TRBJ2-1
ASSSTIMLVAPRQF
>TRBV28|TRBJ2-6
ASSSPSAGANVLT
>TRBV20-1|TRBJ2-7
SASRTSGSSYEQY
>TRBV7-9|TRBJ2-3
ASSLIFHTDTQY
>TRBV30|TRBJ1-5
AWGYNQPQH
>TRBV7-2|TRBJ2-5
ASSLTRSQETQY
>TRBV20-1|TRBJ2-5
SARDVLADSQGETQY
>TRBV4-1|TRBJ1-2
ASNLDRGVDYGYT
>TRBV15|TRBJ2-6
ATSRDRSGANVLT
>TRBV20-1|TRBJ2-1
SARLAEWNEQF
>TRBV15|TRBJ2-1
ATSRDDRASSYNEQF
>TRBV6-1|TRBJ2-1
ASSGWGVSSYNEQF
>TRBV6-1|-
ASSEAATGRNEQF
>TRBV27|TRBJ1-1
ASSLFPPAAVNTEAF
>TRBV2|-
ASTTHSYEQY